This TCR beta chain was sequenced during a study of T cells in Graves' hyperthyroidism and ophthalmopathy. Study findings and constraints: Within blood appeared most thyroid clonotypes that had expanded above 0.001.

Exclusion followed for patients with uncontrolled infection, other autoimmune disease, pregnancy or lactation. Cells are PBMCs isolated from roughly 9.2 ml of fresh blood. What was amplified from RNA transcripts were TCR beta CDR3 regions. HTBI primers were the set used in a first-round RT-PCR of the TCR CDR3. TCRdb processed the multiplex PCR reads anew with MiXCR; each CDR3 protein has one entry. The sample lists some 510,000 distinct CDR3 sequences, under 25% occurring once. As for this clonotype: What it binds is not known.

The sample was blood. The receptor's source is a man aged 18 to 29 with Graves' hyperthyroidism.

The CDR3 nucleotides are TGTGCCAGCAGCTTGTCGGCAGGGGTCCAAGAGACCCAGTACTTC. The encoded protein is CASSLSAGVQETQYF. The rearrangement uses TRBV5-6 and TRBJ2-5; D perhaps matches TRBD1 (6 bases). With 1 base removed from V and 1 base from J, the gap between germline ends came to 11 bases. CDR1 is SGHDT, CDR2 YYEEEE, per germline. The CDR3 runs 15 residues.